Listed below are T cell receptor beta chains from one sample, sequenced in a study of blood T cell repertoires in COVID-19. This table comes from immunoSEQ multiplex PCR, and its TCRdb copy is limited to in-frame clones, with some not included. The sample lists around 250,000 clones; 80% to 85% were seen once. Source material: PBMCs or T cells enriched from blood (not recorded which). The origin of the receptors is a man over 45 who had recovered from COVID-19. Both conserved end residues are part of each CDR3. Fields, in order: clone size, V gene, D gene, J gene, CDR3 length, CDR3 protein, CDR3 DNA. The D gene is left open where the match is weak. Size is stated for part of the rows, as once, few or many counts, or as a class when the clone is expanded.

clone_size: NA
v_call: TRBV4-3
d_call: TRBD2
j_call: TRBJ2-7
cdr3_length: 15
cdr3_aa: CASSQDPSGSTGQYF
cdr3_nt: TGCGCCAGCAGCCAAGATCCCAGCGGGAGTACAGGGCAGTACTTC

clone_size: NA
v_call: TRBV5-5
d_call: TRBD1
j_call: TRBJ1-6
cdr3_length: 18
cdr3_aa: CASSYTTGQGRLNSPLHF
cdr3_nt: TGTGCCAGCAGCTATACAACGGGACAGGGCAGATTGAATTCACCCCTCCACTTT

clone_size: NA
v_call: TRBV7-2
d_call: NA
j_call: TRBJ2-5
cdr3_length: 13
cdr3_aa: CASSSRGGETQYF
cdr3_nt: TGTGCCAGCAGCTCCAGGGGAGGGGAGACCCAGTACTTC

clone_size: once
v_call: TRBV6-5
d_call: NA
j_call: TRBJ2-7
cdr3_length: 12
cdr3_aa: CASSRGFYEQYF
cdr3_nt: TGTGCCAGCAGCCGGGGGTTCTACGAGCAGTACTTC

clone_size: NA
v_call: TRBV27
d_call: NA
j_call: TRBJ1-6
cdr3_length: 16
cdr3_aa: CASSLTRGLHNSPLHF
cdr3_nt: TGTGCCAGCAGTTTGACACGGGGTCTCCATAATTCACCCCTCCACTTT

clone_size: once
v_call: TRBV11-3
d_call: NA
j_call: TRBJ1-6
cdr3_length: 13
cdr3_aa: CASSLRGRSPLHF
cdr3_nt: TGTGCCAGCAGCTTAAGGGGAAGGTCACCCCTCCACTTT

clone_size: NA
v_call: TRBV7-8
d_call: NA
j_call: TRBJ1-1
cdr3_length: 14
cdr3_aa: CASSLGPTNTEAFF
cdr3_nt: TGTGCCAGCAGCTTGGGCCCAACGAACACTGAAGCTTTCTTT

clone_size: NA
v_call: TRBV6-5
d_call: NA
j_call: TRBJ1-5
cdr3_length: 14
cdr3_aa: CASSYAGVGQPQHF
cdr3_nt: TGTGCCAGCAGTTATGCAGGGGTTGGTCAGCCCCAGCATTTT

clone_size: NA
v_call: TRBV6-5
d_call: NA
j_call: TRBJ2-1
cdr3_length: 11
cdr3_aa: CASSYQFEQFF
cdr3_nt: TGTGCCAGCAGTTACCAATTTGAGCAGTTCTTC

clone_size: NA
v_call: TRBV27
d_call: NA
j_call: TRBJ1-2
cdr3_length: 13
cdr3_aa: CASSLRGSHGYTF
cdr3_nt: TGTGCCAGCAGTTTAAGGGGCAGTCATGGCTACACCTTC

clone_size: once
v_call: TRBV10-2
d_call: TRBD1
j_call: TRBJ1-2
cdr3_length: 12
cdr3_aa: CASLGQNYGYTF
cdr3_nt: TGCGCCAGCCTGGGACAGAACTATGGCTACACCTTC

clone_size: NA
v_call: TRBV6-5
d_call: NA
j_call: TRBJ1-4
cdr3_length: 13
cdr3_aa: CASTTRGSGKLFF
cdr3_nt: TGTGCCAGCACCACGCGGGGTTCGGGCAAACTGTTTTTT

clone_size: NA
v_call: TRBV14
d_call: NA
j_call: TRBJ1-1
cdr3_length: 13
cdr3_aa: CASSQDLRTEAFF
cdr3_nt: TGTGCCAGCAGCCAAGATCTGAGGACTGAAGCTTTCTTT

clone_size: NA
v_call: TRBV7-2
d_call: NA
j_call: TRBJ1-1
cdr3_length: 16
cdr3_aa: CASSLAGRGVATEAFF
cdr3_nt: TGTGCCAGCAGCTTAGCAGGGAGGGGCGTTGCCACTGAAGCTTTCTTT

clone_size: NA
v_call: TRBV5-6
d_call: NA
j_call: TRBJ2-7
cdr3_length: 13
cdr3_aa: CASRSRGAYEQYF
cdr3_nt: TGTGCCAGCAGATCCAGGGGGGCCTACGAGCAGTACTTC

clone_size: NA
v_call: TRBV6-6
d_call: NA
j_call: TRBJ1-6
cdr3_length: 15
cdr3_aa: CASSYLETDNSPLHF
cdr3_nt: TGTGCCAGCAGTTACCTCGAAACAGATAATTCACCCCTCCACTTT

clone_size: NA
v_call: TRBV12-5
d_call: TRBD2
j_call: TRBJ2-7
cdr3_length: 14
cdr3_aa: CASGFWLAGAEQYF
cdr3_nt: TGTGCTAGTGGTTTCTGGCTAGCGGGAGCCGAGCAGTACTTC

clone_size: NA
v_call: TRBV4-2
d_call: TRBD1
j_call: TRBJ1-2
cdr3_length: 16
cdr3_aa: CASSQEVPDRGYGYTF
cdr3_nt: TGTGCCAGCAGCCAAGAGGTCCCTGACAGGGGCTATGGCTACACCTTC

clone_size: few
v_call: TRBV24-1
d_call: NA
j_call: TRBJ2-2
cdr3_length: 12
cdr3_aa: CATSSGPGELFF
cdr3_nt: TGTGCCACCAGTTCAGGGCCCGGGGAGCTGTTTTTT

clone_size: NA
v_call: TRBV7-9
d_call: NA
j_call: TRBJ2-1
cdr3_length: 14
cdr3_aa: CASSSGKVYNEQFF
cdr3_nt: TGTGCCAGCAGCTCGGGTAAGGTTTACAATGAGCAGTTCTTC

clone_size: NA
v_call: TRBV7-8
d_call: NA
j_call: TRBJ1-1
cdr3_length: 15
cdr3_aa: CASSLAYSGDTEAFF
cdr3_nt: TGTGCCAGCAGCTTAGCGTACTCGGGGGACACTGAAGCTTTCTTT

clone_size: NA
v_call: TRBV21-1
d_call: NA
j_call: TRBJ2-7
cdr3_length: 14
cdr3_aa: CASNGGGLYYEQYF
cdr3_nt: TGTGCCAGCAACGGCGGGGGGTTGTACTACGAGCAGTACTTC

clone_size: NA
v_call: TRBV5-4
d_call: TRBD1
j_call: TRBJ2-3
cdr3_length: 14
cdr3_aa: CASSGGQNTDTQYF
cdr3_nt: TGTGCCAGCAGCGGGGGACAGAACACAGATACGCAGTATTTT

clone_size: NA
v_call: TRBV29-1
d_call: TRBD1
j_call: TRBJ1-6
cdr3_length: 15
cdr3_aa: CSAKPGQGNNSPLHF
cdr3_nt: TGCAGCGCAAAACCGGGACAGGGAAATAATTCACCCCTCCACTTT

clone_size: NA
v_call: TRBV6-1
d_call: NA
j_call: TRBJ1-6
cdr3_length: 14
cdr3_aa: CASSEIRGNSPLHF
cdr3_nt: TGTGCCAGCAGTGAAATTAGGGGGAATTCACCCCTCCACTTT

clone_size: few
v_call: TRBV5-1
d_call: TRBD1
j_call: TRBJ1-4
cdr3_length: 16
cdr3_aa: CASSLARGQGNEKLFF
cdr3_nt: TGCGCCAGCAGCTTGGCCCGGGGACAGGGAAATGAAAAACTGTTTTTT

clone_size: NA
v_call: TRBV6-2/TRBV6-3
d_call: TRBD2
j_call: TRBJ2-5
cdr3_length: 17
cdr3_aa: CASSYFPTSGEQETQYF
cdr3_nt: TGTGCCAGCAGTTACTTCCCGACTAGCGGAGAACAAGAGACCCAGTACTTC

clone_size: NA
v_call: TRBV5-1
d_call: NA
j_call: TRBJ1-6
cdr3_length: 18
cdr3_aa: CASSSRTGGMADNSPLHF
cdr3_nt: TGCGCCAGCAGCTCACGGACGGGGGGGATGGCAGATAATTCACCCCTCCACTTT

clone_size: few
v_call: TRBV9
d_call: NA
j_call: TRBJ1-1
cdr3_length: 15
cdr3_aa: CASSLEGGPWTEAFF
cdr3_nt: TGTGCCAGCAGCCTAGAGGGGGGGCCCTGGACTGAAGCTTTCTTT

clone_size: NA
v_call: TRBV7-8
d_call: TRBD1
j_call: TRBJ1-2
cdr3_length: 14
cdr3_aa: CASSLGQGRAGYTF
cdr3_nt: TGTGCCAGCAGCTTAGGACAGGGGCGTGCTGGCTACACCTTC

clone_size: NA
v_call: TRBV18
d_call: NA
j_call: TRBJ1-2
cdr3_length: 15
cdr3_aa: CASSPPGSFNYGYTF
cdr3_nt: TGTGCCAGCTCACCACCGGGCAGTTTTAACTATGGCTACACCTTC

clone_size: NA
v_call: TRBV11-3
d_call: TRBD1
j_call: TRBJ2-7
cdr3_length: 14
cdr3_aa: CASSETGNYYEQYF
cdr3_nt: TGTGCCAGCAGCGAGACAGGGAATTATTACGAGCAGTACTTC

clone_size: NA
v_call: TRBV5-1
d_call: NA
j_call: TRBJ1-1
cdr3_length: 14
cdr3_aa: CASFPVGVRTEAFF
cdr3_nt: TGCGCCAGCTTCCCCGTCGGGGTCAGGACTGAAGCTTTCTTT

clone_size: NA
v_call: TRBV3-1/TRBV3-2
d_call: TRBD2
j_call: TRBJ2-3
cdr3_length: 17
cdr3_aa: CASSQDLLAGGRDTQYF
cdr3_nt: TGTGCCAGCAGCCAAGATTTACTAGCGGGAGGGCGGGATACGCAGTATTTT

clone_size: many
v_call: TRBV27
d_call: TRBD2
j_call: TRBJ2-3
cdr3_length: 17
cdr3_aa: CASSAWVNSGFTDTQYF
cdr3_nt: TGTGCCAGCAGCGCCTGGGTCAATAGCGGGTTCACAGATACGCAGTATTTT

clone_size: NA
v_call: TRBV5-1
d_call: NA
j_call: TRBJ2-2
cdr3_length: 16
cdr3_aa: CASSLGQVANTGELFF
cdr3_nt: TGCGCCAGCAGCTTGGGGCAGGTAGCGAACACCGGGGAGCTGTTTTTT

clone_size: NA
v_call: TRBV7-9
d_call: TRBD1
j_call: TRBJ1-4
cdr3_length: 15
cdr3_aa: CASSLARGVNEKLFF
cdr3_nt: TGTGCCAGCAGCTTAGCCAGGGGGGTTAATGAAAAACTGTTTTTT

clone_size: NA
v_call: TRBV5-1
d_call: TRBD2
j_call: TRBJ2-1
cdr3_length: 17
cdr3_aa: CASSLAIAGGPRNEQFF
cdr3_nt: TGCGCCAGCAGCTTGGCGATAGCGGGAGGGCCAAGGAATGAGCAGTTCTTC

clone_size: NA
v_call: TRBV27
d_call: NA
j_call: TRBJ1-5
cdr3_length: 13
cdr3_aa: CATGREKNQPQHF
cdr3_nt: TGTGCCACGGGGAGGGAAAAGAATCAGCCCCAGCATTTT

clone_size: NA
v_call: TRBV29-1
d_call: NA
j_call: TRBJ1-4
cdr3_length: 11
cdr3_aa: CSVGANEKLFF
cdr3_nt: TGCAGCGTAGGGGCTAATGAAAAACTGTTTTTT

clone_size: few
v_call: TRBV3-1/TRBV3-2
d_call: TRBD1
j_call: TRBJ1-3
cdr3_length: 16
cdr3_aa: CASSPGQAFSGNTIYF
cdr3_nt: TGTGCCAGCTCTCCGGGACAGGCTTTCTCTGGAAACACCATATATTTT

clone_size: once
v_call: TRBV4-1
d_call: NA
j_call: TRBJ1-3
cdr3_length: 14
cdr3_aa: CASSQGGARNTIYF
cdr3_nt: TGCGCCAGCAGCCAAGGCGGGGCTCGAAACACCATATATTTT

clone_size: NA
v_call: TRBV14
d_call: TRBD1
j_call: TRBJ1-1
cdr3_length: 12
cdr3_aa: CASRQGDTEAFF
cdr3_nt: TGTGCCAGTAGACAGGGTGACACTGAAGCTTTCTTT

clone_size: NA
v_call: TRBV19
d_call: NA
j_call: TRBJ2-1
cdr3_length: 12
cdr3_aa: CASSIGLVEQFF
cdr3_nt: TGTGCCAGTAGTATAGGCCTAGTAGAGCAGTTCTTC

clone_size: NA
v_call: TRBV5-1
d_call: TRBD2
j_call: TRBJ2-7
cdr3_length: 14
cdr3_aa: CASSPVAGSYEQYF
cdr3_nt: TGCGCCAGCAGCCCGGTAGCGGGGTCCTACGAGCAGTACTTC

clone_size: NA
v_call: TRBV15
d_call: NA
j_call: TRBJ2-7
cdr3_length: 16
cdr3_aa: CATSREPGAGVREQYF
cdr3_nt: TGTGCCACCAGCAGAGAGCCCGGAGCAGGGGTGAGGGAGCAGTACTTC

clone_size: NA
v_call: TRBV3-1/TRBV3-2
d_call: TRBD2
j_call: TRBJ2-5
cdr3_length: 15
cdr3_aa: CASSPGLAGGETQYF
cdr3_nt: TGTGCCAGCAGCCCGGGACTAGCGGGAGGAGAGACCCAGTACTTC

clone_size: NA
v_call: TRBV9
d_call: NA
j_call: TRBJ1-1
cdr3_length: 14
cdr3_aa: CASSTWGLNTEAFF
cdr3_nt: TGTGCCAGCAGCACATGGGGCCTGAACACTGAAGCTTTCTTT

clone_size: NA
v_call: TRBV29-1
d_call: TRBD2
j_call: TRBJ2-1
cdr3_length: 15
cdr3_aa: CSAVPRRGVRDEQFF
cdr3_nt: TGCAGCGCCGTCCCGCGTCGGGGGGTCAGGGATGAGCAGTTCTTC

clone_size: NA
v_call: TRBV5-1
d_call: TRBD1
j_call: TRBJ1-1
cdr3_length: 18
cdr3_aa: CASSLGPTEGAENTEAFF
cdr3_nt: TGCGCCAGCAGCTTGGGCCCCACGGAGGGGGCGGAGAACACTGAAGCTTTCTTT

clone_size: NA
v_call: TRBV19
d_call: TRBD1
j_call: TRBJ1-6
cdr3_length: 14
cdr3_aa: CASSEGQGLSPLHF
cdr3_nt: TGTGCCAGTAGTGAAGGACAGGGGTTATCACCCCTCCACTTT

clone_size: NA
v_call: TRBV9
d_call: NA
j_call: TRBJ2-7
cdr3_length: 14
cdr3_aa: CASSESPQDREQYF
cdr3_nt: TGTGCCAGCAGCGAAAGCCCACAGGATCGCGAGCAGTACTTC

clone_size: NA
v_call: TRBV7-3
d_call: NA
j_call: TRBJ2-3
cdr3_length: 15
cdr3_aa: CASSSTGLNTDTQYF
cdr3_nt: TGTGCCAGCAGTTCGACGGGACTCAACACAGATACGCAGTATTTT

clone_size: once
v_call: TRBV24-1
d_call: NA
j_call: TRBJ1-4
cdr3_length: 12
cdr3_aa: CATSDRAEKLFF
cdr3_nt: TGTGCCACCAGTGACAGGGCTGAAAAACTGTTTTTT